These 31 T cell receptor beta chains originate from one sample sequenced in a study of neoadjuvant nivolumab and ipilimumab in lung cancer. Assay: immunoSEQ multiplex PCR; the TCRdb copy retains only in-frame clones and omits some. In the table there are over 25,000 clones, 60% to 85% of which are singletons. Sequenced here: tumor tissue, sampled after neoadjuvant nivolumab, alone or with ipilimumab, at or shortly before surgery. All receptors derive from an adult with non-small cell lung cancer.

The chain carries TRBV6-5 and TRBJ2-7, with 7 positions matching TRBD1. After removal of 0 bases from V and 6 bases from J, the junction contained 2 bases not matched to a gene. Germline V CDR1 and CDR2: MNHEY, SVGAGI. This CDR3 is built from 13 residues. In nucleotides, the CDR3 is TGTGCCAGCAGTTACTCCGGGACAGCCGAGCAGTACTTC. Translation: CASSYSGTAEQYF.

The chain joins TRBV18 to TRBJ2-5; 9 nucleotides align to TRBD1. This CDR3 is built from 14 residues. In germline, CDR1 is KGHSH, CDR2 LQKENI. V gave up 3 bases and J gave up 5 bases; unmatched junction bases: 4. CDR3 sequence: CASSPATGGETQYF. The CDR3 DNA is TGTGCCAGCTCACCGGCGACAGGGGGGGAGACCCAGTACTTC.

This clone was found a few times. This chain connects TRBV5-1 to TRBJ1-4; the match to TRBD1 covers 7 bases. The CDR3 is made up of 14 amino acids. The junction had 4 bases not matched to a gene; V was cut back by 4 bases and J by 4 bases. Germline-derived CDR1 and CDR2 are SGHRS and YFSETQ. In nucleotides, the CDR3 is TGCGCCAGCAGCCCGGGACAGCTTAATGAAAAACTGTTTTTT. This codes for CASSPGQLNEKLFF.

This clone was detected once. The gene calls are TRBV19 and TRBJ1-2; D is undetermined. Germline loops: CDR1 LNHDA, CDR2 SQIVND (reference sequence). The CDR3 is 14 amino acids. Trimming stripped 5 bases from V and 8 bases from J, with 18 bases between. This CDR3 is CASSQQGRPSGYTF. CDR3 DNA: TGTGCCAGTAGTCAACAAGGGAGGCCCTCAGGCTACACCTTC.

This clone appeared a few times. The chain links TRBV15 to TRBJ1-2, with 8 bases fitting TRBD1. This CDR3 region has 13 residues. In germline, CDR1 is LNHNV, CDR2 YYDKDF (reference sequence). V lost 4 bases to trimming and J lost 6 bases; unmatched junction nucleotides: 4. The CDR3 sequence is CATSMTGEHGYTF. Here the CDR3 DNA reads TGTGCCACCAGCATGACAGGGGAACATGGCTACACCTTC.

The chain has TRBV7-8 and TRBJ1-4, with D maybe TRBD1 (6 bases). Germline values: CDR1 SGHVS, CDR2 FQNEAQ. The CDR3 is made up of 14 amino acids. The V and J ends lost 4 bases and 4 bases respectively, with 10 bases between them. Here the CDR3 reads CASSSGQFNEKLFF. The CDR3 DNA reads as TGTGCCAGCAGCTCCGGACAGTTTAATGAAAAACTGTTTTTT.

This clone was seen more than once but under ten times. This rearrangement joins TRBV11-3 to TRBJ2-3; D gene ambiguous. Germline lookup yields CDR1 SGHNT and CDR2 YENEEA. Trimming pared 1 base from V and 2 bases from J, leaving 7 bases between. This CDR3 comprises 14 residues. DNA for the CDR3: TGTGCCAGCAGCTTAGGTCCCTTCACAGATACGCAGTATTTT. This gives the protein CASSLGPFTDTQYF. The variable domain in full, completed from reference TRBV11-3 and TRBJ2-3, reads EAGVVQSPRYKIIEKKQPVAFWCNPISGHNTLYWYLQNLGQGPELLIRYENEEAVDDSQLPKDRFSAERLKGVDSTLKIQPAELGDSAVYLCASSLGPFTDTQYFGPGTRLTVL.

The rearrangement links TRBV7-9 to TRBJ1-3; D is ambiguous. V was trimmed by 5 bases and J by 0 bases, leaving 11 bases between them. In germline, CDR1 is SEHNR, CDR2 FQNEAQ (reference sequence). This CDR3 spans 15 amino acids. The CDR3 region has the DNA TGTGCCAGCAGCCGCCCTGAGAGCTCTGGAAACACCATATATTTT. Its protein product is CASSRPESSGNTIYF.

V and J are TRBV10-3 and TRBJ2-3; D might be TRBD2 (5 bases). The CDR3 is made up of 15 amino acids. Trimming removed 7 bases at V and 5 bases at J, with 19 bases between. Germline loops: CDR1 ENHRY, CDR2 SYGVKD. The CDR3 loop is CAITLGLGAVDTQYF. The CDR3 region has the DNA TGTGCCATCACCCTCGGACTGGGAGCGGTAGATACGCAGTATTTT.

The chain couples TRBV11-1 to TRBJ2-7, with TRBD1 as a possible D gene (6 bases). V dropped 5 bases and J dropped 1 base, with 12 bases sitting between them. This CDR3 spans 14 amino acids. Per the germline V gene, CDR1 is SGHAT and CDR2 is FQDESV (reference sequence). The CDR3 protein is CASSRQEGSYEQYF. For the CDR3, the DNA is TGTGCCAGCAGCCGACAGGAAGGTTCCTACGAGCAGTACTTC.

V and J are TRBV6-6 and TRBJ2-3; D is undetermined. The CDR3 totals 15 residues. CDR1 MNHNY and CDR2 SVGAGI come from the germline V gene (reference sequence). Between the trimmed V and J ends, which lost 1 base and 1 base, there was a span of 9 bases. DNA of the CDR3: TGTGCCAGCAGTTACTATCAAACCCGCACAGATACGCAGTATTTT. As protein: CASSYYQTRTDTQYF.

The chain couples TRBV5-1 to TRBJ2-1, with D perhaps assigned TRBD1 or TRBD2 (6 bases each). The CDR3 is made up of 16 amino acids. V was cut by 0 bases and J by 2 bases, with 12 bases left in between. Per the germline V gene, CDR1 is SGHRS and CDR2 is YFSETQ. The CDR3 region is CASSLARGAPYNEQFF. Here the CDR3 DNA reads TGCGCCAGCAGCTTGGCGAGGGGGGCCCCCTACAATGAGCAGTTCTTC.

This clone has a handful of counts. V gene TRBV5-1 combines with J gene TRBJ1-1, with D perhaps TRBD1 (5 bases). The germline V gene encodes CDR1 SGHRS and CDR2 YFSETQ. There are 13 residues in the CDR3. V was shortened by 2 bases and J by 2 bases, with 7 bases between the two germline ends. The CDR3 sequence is CASSFTGNTEAFF. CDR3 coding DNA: TGCGCCAGCAGCTTCACAGGTAACACTGAAGCTTTCTTT.

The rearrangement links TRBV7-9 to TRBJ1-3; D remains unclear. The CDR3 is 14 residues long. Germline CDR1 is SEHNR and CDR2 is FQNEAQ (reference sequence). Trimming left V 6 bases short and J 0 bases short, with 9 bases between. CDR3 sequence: CASRPERSGNTIYF. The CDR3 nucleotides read TGTGCCAGCAGACCCGAACGCTCTGGAAACACCATATATTTT.

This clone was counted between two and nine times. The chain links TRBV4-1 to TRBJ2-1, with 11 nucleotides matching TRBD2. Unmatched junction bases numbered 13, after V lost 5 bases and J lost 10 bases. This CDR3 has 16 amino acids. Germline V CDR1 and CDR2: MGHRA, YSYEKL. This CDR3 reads CASSVLAGGGPQEQFF. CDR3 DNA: TGCGCCAGCAGCGTCCTAGCGGGGGGCGGCCCCCAAGAGCAGTTCTTC.

The CDR3 sequence: CASSLRTGDVGEQYF. CDR3 DNA sequence: TGCGCCAGCAGCCTCCGGACAGGGGATGTGGGGGAGCAGTACTTC. This chain connects TRBV5-1 to TRBJ2-7, with TRBD1 matching 9 bases. The CDR3 runs 15 residues. Trimming removed 4 bases from V and 7 bases from J; junction bases left unmatched: 12. Germline CDR1 SGHRS, CDR2 YFSETQ.

The CDR3 nucleotides are TGCGCCAGCAGCCGAGGACTAGATCAAGAGACCCAGTACTTC. It specifies CASSRGLDQETQYF. The chain has TRBV4-1 and TRBJ2-5, with TRBD2 matching 7 bases. The V gene end was trimmed by 4 bases and the J gene end by 2 bases; junction bases not matched to a gene: 4. The germline CDR1 and CDR2 sequences are MGHRA and YSYEKL. The CDR3 totals 14 residues.

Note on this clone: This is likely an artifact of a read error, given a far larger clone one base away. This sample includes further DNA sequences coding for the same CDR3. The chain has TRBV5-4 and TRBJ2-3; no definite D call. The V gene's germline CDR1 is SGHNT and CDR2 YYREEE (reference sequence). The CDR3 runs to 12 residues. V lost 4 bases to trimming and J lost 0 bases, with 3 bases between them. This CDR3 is CASSLSTDTQYF. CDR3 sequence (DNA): TGTGCCAGCAGCCTGAGCACAGATACGCAGTATTTT.

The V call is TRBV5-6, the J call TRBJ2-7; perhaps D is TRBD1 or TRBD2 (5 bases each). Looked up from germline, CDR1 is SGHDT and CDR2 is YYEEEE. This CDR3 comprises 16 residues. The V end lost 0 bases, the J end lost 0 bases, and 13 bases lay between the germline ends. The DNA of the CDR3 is TGTGCCAGCAGCTTGGCCGGGACGGGGAGCTCCTACGAGCAGTACTTC. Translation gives CASSLAGTGSSYEQYF.

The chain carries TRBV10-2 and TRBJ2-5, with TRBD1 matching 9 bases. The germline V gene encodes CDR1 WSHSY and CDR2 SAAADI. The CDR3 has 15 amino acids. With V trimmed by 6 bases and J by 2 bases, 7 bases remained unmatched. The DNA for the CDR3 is TGCGCCAGCAGAGAAGGACAGGGGCTTCAAGAGACCCAGTACTTC. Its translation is CASREGQGLQETQYF.

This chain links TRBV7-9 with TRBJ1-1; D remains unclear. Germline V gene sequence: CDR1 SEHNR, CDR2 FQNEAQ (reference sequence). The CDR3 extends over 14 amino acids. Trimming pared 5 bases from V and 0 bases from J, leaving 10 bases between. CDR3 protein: CASSVQRMNTEAFF. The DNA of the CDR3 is TGTGCCAGCAGCGTGCAGCGTATGAACACTGAAGCTTTCTTT.

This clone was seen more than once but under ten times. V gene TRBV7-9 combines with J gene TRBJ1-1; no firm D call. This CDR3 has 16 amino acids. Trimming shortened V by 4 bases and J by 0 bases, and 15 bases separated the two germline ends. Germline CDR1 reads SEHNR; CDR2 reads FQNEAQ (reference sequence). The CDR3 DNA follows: TGTGCCAGCAGCTCTTGGGCTAGTATTCTGAACACTGAAGCTTTCTTT. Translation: CASSSWASILNTEAFF.

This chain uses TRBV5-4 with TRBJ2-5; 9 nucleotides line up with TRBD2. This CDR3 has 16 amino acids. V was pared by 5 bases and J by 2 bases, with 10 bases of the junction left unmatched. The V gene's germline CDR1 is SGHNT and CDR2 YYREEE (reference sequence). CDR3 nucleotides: TGTGCCAGCAGGCCAAATCCCAGCGGGGGGCAAGAGACCCAGTACTTC. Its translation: CASRPNPSGGQETQYF.

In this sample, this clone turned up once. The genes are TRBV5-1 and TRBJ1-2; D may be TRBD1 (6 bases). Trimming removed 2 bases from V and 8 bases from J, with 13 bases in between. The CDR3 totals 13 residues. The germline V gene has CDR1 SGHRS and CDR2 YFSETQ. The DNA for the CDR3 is TGCGCCAGCAGCTTATCAGGGGTGGCGGGCTACACCTTC. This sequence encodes CASSLSGVAGYTF.

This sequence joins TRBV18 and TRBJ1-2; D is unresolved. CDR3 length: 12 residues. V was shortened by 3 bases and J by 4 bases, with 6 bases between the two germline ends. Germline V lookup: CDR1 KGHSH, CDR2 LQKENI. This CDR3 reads CASSPPGYGYTF. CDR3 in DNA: TGTGCCAGCTCACCCCCCGGCTATGGCTACACCTTC. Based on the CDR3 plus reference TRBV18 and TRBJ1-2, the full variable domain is NAGVMQNPRHLVRRRGQEARLRCSPMKGHSHVYWYRQLPEEGLKFMVYLQKENIIDESGMPKERFSAEFPKEGPSILRIQQVVRGDSAAYFCASSPPGYGYTFGSGTRLTVV.

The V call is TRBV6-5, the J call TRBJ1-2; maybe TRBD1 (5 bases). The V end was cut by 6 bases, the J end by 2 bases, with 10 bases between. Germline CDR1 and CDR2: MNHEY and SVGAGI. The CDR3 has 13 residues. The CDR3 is CASRPTANYGYTF. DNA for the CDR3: TGTGCCAGCAGGCCGACAGCCAACTATGGCTACACCTTC.

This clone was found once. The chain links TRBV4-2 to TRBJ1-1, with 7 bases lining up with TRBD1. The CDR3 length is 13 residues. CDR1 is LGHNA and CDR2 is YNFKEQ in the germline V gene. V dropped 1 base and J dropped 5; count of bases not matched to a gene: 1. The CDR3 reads CASSQGTGTEAFF. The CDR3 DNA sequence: TGTGCCAGCAGCCAAGGGACAGGTACTGAAGCTTTCTTT.

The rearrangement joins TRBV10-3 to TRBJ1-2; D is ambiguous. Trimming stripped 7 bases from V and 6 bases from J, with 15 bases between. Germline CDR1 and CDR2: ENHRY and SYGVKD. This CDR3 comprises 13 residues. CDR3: CAITFGLTDGYTF. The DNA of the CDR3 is TGTGCCATCACCTTCGGACTCACCGATGGCTACACCTTC.

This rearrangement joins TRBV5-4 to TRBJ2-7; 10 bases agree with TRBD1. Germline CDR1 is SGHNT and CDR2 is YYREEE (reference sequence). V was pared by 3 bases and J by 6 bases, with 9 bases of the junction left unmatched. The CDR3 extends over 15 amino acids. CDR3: CASSSGQGTVLEQYF. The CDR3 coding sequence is TGTGCCAGCAGCTCGGGACAGGGGACAGTCCTCGAGCAGTACTTC.

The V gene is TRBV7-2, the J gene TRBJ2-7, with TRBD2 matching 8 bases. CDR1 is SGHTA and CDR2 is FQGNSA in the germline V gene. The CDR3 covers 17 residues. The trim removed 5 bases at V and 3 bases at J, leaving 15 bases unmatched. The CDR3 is CASSPIGVAGRYYEQYF. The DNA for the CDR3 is TGTGCCAGCAGCCCAATAGGAGTAGCGGGACGTTACTACGAGCAGTACTTC.

CDR3: CASSPPGLPHEQYF. The CDR3 DNA follows: TGTGCCAGCTCACCACCGGGGCTGCCCCACGAGCAGTACTTC. The chain joins TRBV18 to TRBJ2-7; maybe TRBD1 (5 bases). V lost 0 bases to trimming and J lost 5 bases, with 11 bases between them. The V gene's germline CDR1 is KGHSH and CDR2 LQKENI. The CDR3 has 14 amino acids.